What follows are 27 T cell receptor beta chains derived from one specimen sequenced in a study of T cells in Graves' hyperthyroidism and ophthalmopathy. Amplified TCR beta CDR3 regions came from RNA transcripts. A set of HTBI primers served as the primers for a first-round RT-PCR of the TCR CDR3. TCRdb used MiXCR to reprocess the multiplex PCR reads, holding one entry per CDR3 protein. This repertoire shows approximately 610,000 distinct CDR3 sequences, approximately 15% found once; its top ten account for 4.3%. Sequenced: blood. The receptors derive from a woman aged 40 to 50 with Graves' ophthalmopathy.

This clonotype was seen at least ten times. CDR3 sequence reads: CASSSLATWEQYF. CDR3 sequence (DNA): TGTGCCAGCAGCTCTCTAGCGACGTGGGAGCAGTACTTC. The chain has TRBV7-2 and TRBJ2-7; D is possibly TRBD2 (6 bases). CDR3 length equals 13 residues. Trimming cost V 4 bases and J 7 bases, with 14 bases left between them. From germline, CDR1 is SGHTA and CDR2 FQGNSA.

This clonotype was counted ten times or more. The rearrangement joins TRBV6-2 or TRBV6-3 to TRBJ1-5; D not certain. This CDR3 contains 12 residues. With 6 bases removed from V and 5 bases from J, the gap between germline ends came to 8 bases. CDR1 is MNHEY and CDR2 is SVGEGT in the germline V gene. The CDR3 coding sequence is TGTGCCAGCAGGAGGACCTATCAGCCCCAGCATTTT. Protein sequence: CASRRTYQPQHF.

This clonotype was detected a few times. V gene TRBV12-3 or TRBV12-4 combines with J gene TRBJ2-7; D not resolved. The CDR3 length is 12 residues. V was trimmed by 2 bases and J by 7 bases, leaving 9 bases between them. The DNA for the CDR3 is TGTGCCAGCAGTTTAATTACTGGGGAGCAGTACTTC. Protein sequence: CASSLITGEQYF.

This clonotype showed up many times. This chain links TRBV6-2 or TRBV6-3 with TRBJ1-2; maybe TRBD1 (6 bases). The CDR3 consists of 13 residues. Germline assignment: CDR1 MNHEY and CDR2 SVGEGT. With 4 bases removed from V and 3 bases from J, the gap between germline ends came to 9 bases. The CDR3 loop reads CASSSGEDYGYTF. DNA for the CDR3: TGTGCCAGCAGTTCAGGGGAAGACTATGGCTACACCTTC.

The chain has TRBV7-9 and TRBJ1-1; tentative D call: TRBD1 (5 bases). V lost 4 bases, J lost 6 bases, and 12 bases lay in between. Per the germline V gene, CDR1 is SEHNR and CDR2 is FQNEAQ (reference sequence). This CDR3 has 13 residues. The CDR3 is CASSSTLGAEAFF. CDR3 sequence (DNA): TGTGCCAGCAGCTCAACATTAGGGGCTGAAGCTTTCTTT.

The DNA for the CDR3 is TGTGCCAGCAGTCCACCCGGGACGGAAAACATTCAGTACTTC. Translation gives CASSPPGTENIQYF. The chain combines TRBV28 with TRBJ2-4, with D possibly being TRBD1 or TRBD2 (5 bases each). This CDR3 is built from 14 residues. Deletions cut 5 bases from V and 5 bases from J, with 13 bases between. CDR1 and CDR2 from the germline V gene are MDHEN and SYDVKM.

In the case of this clonotype: Possible read error: a much larger clone is one base away. V usage is TRBV11-3 and J usage is TRBJ2-7; D is tentatively TRBD1 or TRBD2 (5 bases each). Germline CDR1 reads SGHNT; CDR2 reads YENEEA. There are 14 residues in the CDR3. As DNA, the CDR3 is TGTGTCAGCAGCCCGGGACCCATGTCCTACGAGCAGTACTTC. Its translation: CVSSPGPMSYEQYF.

In its sample, this clonotype was seen many times. CDR3 bases: TGTGCCAGCAGCTTCTGGCGGGAGGGGGAAGAGACCCAGTACTTC. As protein: CASSFWREGEETQYF. This chain links TRBV7-2 with TRBJ2-5, with 9 bases lining up with TRBD2. This CDR3 contains 15 residues. Germline values: CDR1 SGHTA, CDR2 FQGNSA. The ends lost 3 bases at V and 3 bases at J; junction bases unmatched: 5.

A few counts support this clonotype. The V gene is TRBV4-1, the J gene TRBJ2-4; no clear D gene. The germline V gene has CDR1 MGHRA and CDR2 YSYEKL. CDR3 size: 15 residues. Trimming took 4 bases from V and 0 from J, leaving 10 bases between them. The CDR3 DNA is TGCGCCAGCAGCCCTCACCCGATAGCCAAAAACATTCAGTACTTC. Protein product: CASSPHPIAKNIQYF.

The rearrangement links TRBV20-1 to TRBJ1-5, with a possible D match to TRBD1 (6 bases). The ends were cut back, 2 bases at V and 0 bases at J, with 29 bases in the middle. Germline lookup yields CDR1 DFQATT and CDR2 SNEGSKA (reference sequence). The CDR3 has 21 residues. The CDR3: CSARSHTPGADGLYSNQPQHF. Written as DNA, the CDR3 is TGCAGTGCTAGATCCCACACACCAGGGGCCGACGGCCTATATAGCAATCAGCCCCAGCATTTT.

There are a few counts of this clonotype. The chain combines TRBV28 with TRBJ2-7; 9 nucleotides match TRBD2. Germline loops: CDR1 MDHEN, CDR2 SYDVKM. This CDR3 region has 17 residues. After removal of 6 bases from V and 0 bases from J, the junction contained 12 bases not matched to a gene. CDR3 region: CASSQAGLAPISYEQYF. The CDR3 region has the DNA TGTGCCAGCAGCCAGGCCGGACTAGCGCCTATCTCCTACGAGCAGTACTTC.

The table lists this clonotype with a few counts. One base away lies a much larger clone, so this may be a sequencing read error. The chain joins TRBV6-2 or TRBV6-3 to TRBJ2-3; tentative D call: TRBD2 (6 bases). Trimming took off 7 bases at V and 6 bases at J, with 17 bases between the two ends. CDR3 length equals 14 residues. Germline CDR1 reads MNHEY; CDR2 reads SVGEGT. CDR3 loop: CASTLGGYEDTQYF. In DNA, the CDR3 is TGTGCCAGCACCCTCGGGGGATACGAGGATACGCAGTATTTT.

This clonotype was seen repeatedly, ten times or more. V usage is TRBV5-1 and J usage is TRBJ2-7; D perhaps matches TRBD1 (7 bases). Germline values: CDR1 SGHRS, CDR2 YFSETQ. V lost 4 bases and J lost 6, with 17 bases in between. The CDR3 length is 14 residues. CDR3 loop: CASSLGQEGGEQYF. The CDR3 region has the DNA TGCGCCAGCAGCCTAGGACAGGAGGGCGGCGAGCAGTACTTC.

This clonotype was seen repeatedly, ten times or more. For the CDR3, the DNA is TGTGCCAGCAGTGCCGGGACAGGCTATGGCTACACCTTC. Its protein is CASSAGTGYGYTF. The rearrangement links TRBV6-1 to TRBJ1-2, with 8 bases identical to TRBD1. V lost 4 bases and J lost 4; bases outside the gene matches: 2. Per germline, CDR1 MNHNS and CDR2 SASEGT. The CDR3 consists of 13 residues.

The table lists this clonotype with many counts. The chain is built from TRBV19 and TRBJ1-1; D unclear. Trimming pared 7 bases from V and 3 bases from J, leaving 12 bases between. From germline, CDR1 is LNHDA and CDR2 SQIVND (reference sequence). The CDR3 has 13 residues. The CDR3 spells CASTAGWYTEAFF. The CDR3 nucleotides read TGTGCCAGTACCGCGGGGTGGTACACTGAAGCTTTCTTT.

This clonotype came up many times. V gene TRBV7-3 combines with J gene TRBJ2-7; D is uncertain. The CDR3 is 16 residues long. Deletions cut 0 bases from V and 1 base from J, with 13 bases between. The germline CDR1 and CDR2 sequences are SGHTA and FQGTGA. CDR3 residues: CASSLTGLGWSYEQYF. The CDR3 coding sequence is TGTGCCAGCAGCTTAACAGGCCTTGGATGGTCCTACGAGCAGTACTTC.

In this sample, this clonotype turned up many times. CDR3 nucleotides: TGCAGTGCTCCGGAGGGGGGGAACACTGAAGCTTTCTTT. This codes for CSAPEGGNTEAFF. The chain links TRBV20-1 to TRBJ1-1, with a possible D match to TRBD1 (6 bases). With 5 bases removed from V and 1 base from J, the gap between germline ends came to 11 bases. This CDR3 comprises 13 residues. From germline, CDR1 is DFQATT and CDR2 SNEGSKA (reference sequence).

This clonotype has ten or more counts. The chain employs TRBV20-1 and TRBJ1-1; a weak D match, TRBD1 (6 bases). Germline V lookup: CDR1 DFQATT, CDR2 SNEGSKA (reference sequence). The CDR3 length is 16 residues. V lost 0 bases, J lost 5 bases, and 19 bases lay in between. For the CDR3, the DNA is TGCAGTGCTAGAGATCCCGGGGGCGCAAGGGGAACTGAAGCTTTCTTT. Protein: CSARDPGGARGTEAFF.

This clonotype came up many times. This chain connects TRBV12-3 or TRBV12-4 to TRBJ1-1; no clear D gene. Trimming shortened V by 3 bases and J by 5 bases, and 7 bases separated the two germline ends. The CDR3 spans 12 residues. CDR3 nucleotide sequence: TGTGCCAGCAGTTTGGTTCGGACTGAAGCTTTCTTT. Protein sequence: CASSLVRTEAFF.

The sample holds many counts of this clonotype. The chain carries TRBV24-1 and TRBJ1-1, with a weak D call TRBD1 (6 bases). This CDR3 is built from 15 residues. Trimming removed 3 bases at V and 5 bases at J, with 15 bases between. Per the germline V gene, CDR1 is KGHDR and CDR2 is SFDVKD. CDR3: CATSDRQEEATEAFF. CDR3 coding DNA: TGTGCCACCAGTGATAGACAGGAGGAAGCTACTGAAGCTTTCTTT.

The chain combines TRBV11-2 with TRBJ2-7; 8 bases are shared with TRBD2. CDR1 and CDR2 (germline): SGHAT, FQNNGV. V dropped 1 base and J dropped 6; count of bases not matched to a gene: 8. The CDR3 consists of 15 residues. The CDR3 coding sequence is TGTGCCAGCAGCTTAGGTCCGGGAGGGTCTTCCGAGCAGTACTTC. Amino acids: CASSLGPGGSSEQYF.

This chain joins TRBV7-8 and TRBJ2-5; 10 nucleotides match TRBD2. This CDR3 contains 15 residues. Germline V gene data show CDR1 as SGHVS and CDR2 as FQNEAQ. Trimming cost V 1 base and J 7 bases; bases outside gene matches: 6. The CDR3 is CASSLGTSGLGTQYF. The CDR3 nucleotides read TGTGCCAGCAGCTTAGGGACTAGCGGATTGGGGACCCAGTACTTC.

This clonotype was seen ten or more times. The V and J genes are TRBV12-3 or TRBV12-4 and TRBJ2-2, with D perhaps matching TRBD2 (6 bases). Trimming took 6 bases from V and 5 from J, leaving 10 bases between them. This CDR3 has 13 amino acids. The DNA of the CDR3 is TGTGCCAGCAGAACTCGGGAGACCGGGGAGCTGTTTTTT. Its translation: CASRTRETGELFF.

This clonotype turned up a few times. Since a much larger clone is just one base distant, this may be a read error. J is TRBJ2-7 and V is TRBV2; 8 bases are a match to TRBD2. The CDR3 is 18 residues long. Looked up from germline, CDR1 is SNHLY and CDR2 is FYNNEI. V lost 3 bases and J lost 9; bases outside the gene matches: 22. CDR3 residues: CASSDVGLAGPFSGGQYF. The CDR3 DNA sequence: TGTGCCAGCAGTGATGTAGGCCTAGCGGGCCCCTTTTCTGGAGGGCAGTACTTC.

Ten or more counts support this clonotype. The chain couples TRBV30 to TRBJ1-5; D gene unclear. Germline V gene lookup returns CDR1 GTSNPN and CDR2 SVGIG (reference sequence). Trimming removed 3 bases from V and 1 base from J, with 10 bases in between. The CDR3 extends over 14 amino acids. The CDR3 sequence is CAWRGQASNQPQHF. The CDR3 DNA follows: TGTGCCTGGAGAGGGCAAGCCAGCAATCAGCCCCAGCATTTT.

This clonotype appeared many times. The V call is TRBV28, the J call TRBJ2-5; 12 nucleotides agree with TRBD1. This CDR3 contains 15 residues. Germline V gives CDR1 MDHEN, CDR2 SYDVKM. V was clipped by 8 bases and J by 0 bases; unmatched bases: 4. The CDR3 protein is CASLRDRGHQETQYF. The CDR3 nucleotides read TGTGCCAGCCTTCGGGACAGGGGGCACCAAGAGACCCAGTACTTC. Full variable domain (missing parts from reference TRBV28 and TRBJ2-5): DVKVTQSSRYLVKRTGEKVFLECVQDMDHENMFWYRQDPGLGLRLIYFSYDVKMKEKGDIPEGYSVSREKKERFSLILESASTNQTSMYLCASLRDRGHQETQYFGPGTRLLVL.

The table lists this clonotype with many counts. The V and J genes are TRBV12-3 or TRBV12-4 and TRBJ2-7; 7 bases match TRBD1. V was clipped by 8 bases and J by 2 bases; unmatched bases: 3. The CDR3 is 12 residues long. The CDR3 bases are TGTGCCAGCGGGGGACAGCCCTACGAGCAGTACTTC. Its translation: CASGGQPYEQYF.